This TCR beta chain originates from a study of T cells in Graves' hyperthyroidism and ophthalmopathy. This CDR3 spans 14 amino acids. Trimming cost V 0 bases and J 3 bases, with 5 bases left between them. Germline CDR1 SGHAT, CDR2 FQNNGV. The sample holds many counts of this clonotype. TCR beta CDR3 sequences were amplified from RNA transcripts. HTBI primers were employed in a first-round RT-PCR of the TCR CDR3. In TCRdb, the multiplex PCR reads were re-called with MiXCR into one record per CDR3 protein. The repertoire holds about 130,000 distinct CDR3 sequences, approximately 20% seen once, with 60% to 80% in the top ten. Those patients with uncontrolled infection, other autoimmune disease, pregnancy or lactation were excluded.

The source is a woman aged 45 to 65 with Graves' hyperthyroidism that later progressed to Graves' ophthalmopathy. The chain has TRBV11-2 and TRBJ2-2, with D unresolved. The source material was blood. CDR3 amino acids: CASSLDSYTGELFF. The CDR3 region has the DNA TGTGCCAGCAGCTTAGATTCCTACACCGGGGAGCTGTTTTTT.